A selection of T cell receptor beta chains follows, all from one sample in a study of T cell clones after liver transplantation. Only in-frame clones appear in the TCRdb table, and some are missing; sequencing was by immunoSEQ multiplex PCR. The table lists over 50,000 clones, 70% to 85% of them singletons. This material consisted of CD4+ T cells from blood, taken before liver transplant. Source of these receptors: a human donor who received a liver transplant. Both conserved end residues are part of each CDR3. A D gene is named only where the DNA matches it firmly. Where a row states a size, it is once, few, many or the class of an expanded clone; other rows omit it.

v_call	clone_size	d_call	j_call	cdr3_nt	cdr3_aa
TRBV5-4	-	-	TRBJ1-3	TGTGCCAGCAGCTTGCAAGGGTTGCACTCTGGAAACACCATATATTTT	CASSLQGLHSGNTIYF
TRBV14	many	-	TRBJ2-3	TGTGCCAGCAGCCGCACGACGGGGTCAGATACGCAGTATTTT	CASSRTTGSDTQYF
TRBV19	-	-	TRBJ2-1	TGTGCCAGTAGTATACCCCGGGAGCAACCCAATGAGCAGTTCTTC	CASSIPREQPNEQFF
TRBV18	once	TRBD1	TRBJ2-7	TGTGCCAGCTCACCAGCTCGGGACAGGGCTGTGCAGTACTTC	CASSPARDRAVQYF
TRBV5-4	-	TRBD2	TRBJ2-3	TGTGCCAGCAGCTCTAGCGGGAGGGCCGGAGATACGCAGTATTTT	CASSSSGRAGDTQYF
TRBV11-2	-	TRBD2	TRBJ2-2	TGTGCCAGCAGCTTAACGACTAGCGGGAACACCGGGGAGCTGTTTTTT	CASSLTTSGNTGELFF
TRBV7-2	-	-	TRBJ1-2	TGTGCCAGCAGCTTAGTTTGGTCAGACAACGGAGGCTACACCTTC	CASSLVWSDNGGYTF
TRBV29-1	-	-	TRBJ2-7	TGCAGCGTTCTTAGAGGGTACGAGCAGTACTTC	CSVLRGYEQYF
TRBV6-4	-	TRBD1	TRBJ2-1	TGTGCCAGCAGCGCCGGGACAGGGATAAGCAATGAGCAGTTCTTC	CASSAGTGISNEQFF
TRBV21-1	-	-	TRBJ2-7	TGTGCCAGCAGCTACCGACAGGGAACCTACGAGCAGTACTTC	CASSYRQGTYEQYF
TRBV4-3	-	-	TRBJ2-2	TGCGCCAGCAGCCAAGACCACTTGTCAGCGAACACCGGGGAGCTGTTTTTT	CASSQDHLSANTGELFF
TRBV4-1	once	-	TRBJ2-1	TGCGCCAGCAGCCGCGCGGAGGGGGTTACGAGGGCCAATGAGCAGTTCTTC	CASSRAEGVTRANEQFF
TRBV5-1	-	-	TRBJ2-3	TGCGCCAGCAGTCAAAGCACAGATACGCAGTATTTT	CASSQSTDTQYF
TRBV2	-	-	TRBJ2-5	TGTGCCAGCGGGGGGGACAGGCAAGAGACCCAGTACTTC	CASGGDRQETQYF
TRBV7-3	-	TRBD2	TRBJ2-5	TGTGCCAGCAGCTTTCTAGCGGGAGTATGGGAGACCCAGTACTTC	CASSFLAGVWETQYF
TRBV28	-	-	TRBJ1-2	TGTGCCACCCGAGGGGGAGACTATGGCTACACCTTC	CATRGGDYGYTF
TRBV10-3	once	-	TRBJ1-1	TGTGCCATCAGTGAATGGGGAAAAAACACTGAAGCTTTCTTT	CAISEWGKNTEAFF
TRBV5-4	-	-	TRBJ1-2	TGTGCCAGCAGCTTGGGGGTAGACAGGCCCGGGGGCTACACCTTC	CASSLGVDRPGGYTF
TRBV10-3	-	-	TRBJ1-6	TGTGCCATCAGTGATCTAGGGGATGGTTCACCCCTCCACTTT	CAISDLGDGSPLHF
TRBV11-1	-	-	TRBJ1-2	TGTGCCAGCAGCTCTTCGAAGGGGTACTATGGCTACACCTTC	CASSSSKGYYGYTF
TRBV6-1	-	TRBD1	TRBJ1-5	TGTGCCAGCAGTGAAATCAGGGGGGGACAGCCCCAGCATTTT	CASSEIRGGQPQHF
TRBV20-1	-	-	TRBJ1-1	TGCAGTGCTAGGCTAAGCACTGAAGCTTTCTTT	CSARLSTEAFF
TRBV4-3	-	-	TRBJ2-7	TGCGCCAGCAGCCTAGGTGCCGGATTAGAACTCTACGAGCAGTACTTC	CASSLGAGLELYEQYF
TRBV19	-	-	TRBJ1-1	TGTGCCAGTAGTAACAGGGTGGGGGGCACTGAAGCTTTCTTT	CASSNRVGGTEAFF
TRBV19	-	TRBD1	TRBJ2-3	TGTGCCAGTAGTGACAGGGGCACAGATACGCAGTATTTT	CASSDRGTDTQYF
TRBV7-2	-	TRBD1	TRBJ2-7	TGTGCCAGCAGCTTTGGTCGAGGACAGGGGGGGTACGAGCAGTACTTC	CASSFGRGQGGYEQYF
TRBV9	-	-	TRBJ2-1	TGTGCCAGCAGCGTTGCGGATAGTACCTACAATGAGCAGTTCTTC	CASSVADSTYNEQFF
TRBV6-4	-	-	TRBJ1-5	TGTGCCAGCAGTTCCATCCAGCAGGGAGGGGGAAGTCAGCCCCAGCATTTT	CASSSIQQGGGSQPQHF
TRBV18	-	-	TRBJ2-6	TGTGCCAGCTCCCGGCAGCTCTCTGGGGCCAACGTCCTGACTTTC	CASSRQLSGANVLTF
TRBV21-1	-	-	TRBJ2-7	TGTGCCAGCACCAAAGGGACAGGGGGTTCCTACGAGCAGTACTTC	CASTKGTGGSYEQYF
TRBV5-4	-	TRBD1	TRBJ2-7	TGTGCCAGCAGGGACAGGAGCTCCTACGAGCAGTACTTC	CASRDRSSYEQYF
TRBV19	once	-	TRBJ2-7	TGTGCCAGTAGTATACCAGGGTCGAACTACGAGCAGTACTTC	CASSIPGSNYEQYF